Below, 2 T cell receptor beta chains from the same sample are listed, as sequenced in a study of T cells in Graves' hyperthyroidism and ophthalmopathy. The source material, RNA transcripts, was used to amplify TCR beta CDR3 regions. HTBI primers were employed in a first-round RT-PCR of the TCR CDR3. TCRdb re-called the multiplex PCR reads with MiXCR, one entry per CDR3 protein. The sample includes approximately 250,000 distinct CDR3 sequences, about 24% of them seen just once. Sequenced sample: blood. Receptors originate from a woman aged 40-49 years with Graves' ophthalmopathy.

The DNA for the CDR3 is TGCGCCAGCAGCTTGGTTTCCTTGGGTCACGAGCAGTACTTC. Encoded protein: CASSLVSLGHEQYF. The rearrangement uses TRBV5-1 and TRBJ2-7, with D unresolved. Germline loops: CDR1 SGHRS, CDR2 YFSETQ. V lost 0 bases and J 5 bases, leaving 12 bases between the germline ends. The CDR3 is made up of 14 amino acids.

Many counts were recorded for this clonotype. The chain combines TRBV25-1 with TRBJ2-3, with 8 bases fitting TRBD2. The V and J ends lost 4 bases and 5 bases, in that order; junction bases with no gene match: 11. CDR3 length: 16 amino acids. Germline CDR1 is MGHDK and CDR2 is SYGVNS. This chain's CDR3 is CASSGGAGVELDTQYF. The DNA of the CDR3 is TGTGCCAGCAGTGGGGGAGCGGGAGTTGAGCTAGATACGCAGTATTTT.